This T cell receptor (beta chain) appears in the sequencing data of a study of T cells in tuberculosis. Study overall: Sequenced TCRs come from CD1B-GMM tetramer-binding T cells.

Some clones are missing from TCRdb's copy, which holds only in-frame ones; the method was immunoSEQ multiplex PCR. The profile shows 30,000 to 35,000 clones, approximately 91% of them singletons. The CDR3 totals 16 residues. Germline loops: CDR1 LGHNA, CDR2 YSLEER. With 0 bases clipped from V and 8 bases from J, the junction kept 10 bases outside the gene matches. Adolescents were screened for latent TB by skin test and IGRA. On average around 100,000 T cells per donor were immunosequenced. The source of this sequence is a donor aged 10-35 years with latent tuberculosis or without tuberculosis infection. This chain links TRBV4-3 with TRBJ2-1; TRBD1 matches 7 bases. Material for sequencing was PBMCs. The CDR3 nucleotides read TGCGCCAGCAGCCAAGATCGACAGGGTGGGCCCGATGAGCAGTTCTTC. It translates to CASSQDRQGGPDEQFF.